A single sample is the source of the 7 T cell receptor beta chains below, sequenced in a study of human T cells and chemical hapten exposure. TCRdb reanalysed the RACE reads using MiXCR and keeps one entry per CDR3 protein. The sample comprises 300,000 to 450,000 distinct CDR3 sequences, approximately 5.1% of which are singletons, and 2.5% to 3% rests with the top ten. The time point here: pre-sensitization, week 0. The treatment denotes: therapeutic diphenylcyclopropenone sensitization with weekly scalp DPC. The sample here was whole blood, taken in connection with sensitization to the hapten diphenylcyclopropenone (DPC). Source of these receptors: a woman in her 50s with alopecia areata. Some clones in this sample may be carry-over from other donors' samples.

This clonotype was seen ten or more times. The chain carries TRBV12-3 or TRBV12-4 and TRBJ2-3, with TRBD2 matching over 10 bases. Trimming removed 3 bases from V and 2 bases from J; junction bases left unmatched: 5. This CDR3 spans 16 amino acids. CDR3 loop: CASSFSLAGATDTQYF. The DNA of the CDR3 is TGTGCCAGCAGTTTTAGCCTAGCGGGGGCCACAGATACGCAGTATTTT.

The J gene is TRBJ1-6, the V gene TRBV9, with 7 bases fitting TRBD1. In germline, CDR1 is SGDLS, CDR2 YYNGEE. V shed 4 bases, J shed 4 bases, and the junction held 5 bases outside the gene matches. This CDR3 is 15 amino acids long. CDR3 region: CASSPGGEYNSPLHF. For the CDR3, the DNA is TGTGCCAGCAGCCCAGGGGGGGAATATAATTCACCCCTCCACTTT.

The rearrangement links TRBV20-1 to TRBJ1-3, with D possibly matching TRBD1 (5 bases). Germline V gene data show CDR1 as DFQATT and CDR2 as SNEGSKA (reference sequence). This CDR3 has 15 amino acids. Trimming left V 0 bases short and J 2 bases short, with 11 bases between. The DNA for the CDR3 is TGCAGTGCTAGAGATCGGGAGGGGCCTGGAAACACCATATATTTT. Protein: CSARDREGPGNTIYF.

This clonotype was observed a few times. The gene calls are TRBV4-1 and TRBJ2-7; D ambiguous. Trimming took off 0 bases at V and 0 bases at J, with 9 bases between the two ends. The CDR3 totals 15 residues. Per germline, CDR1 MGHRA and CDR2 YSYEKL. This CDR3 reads CASSQDIRASYEQYF. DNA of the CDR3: TGCGCCAGCAGCCAAGATATAAGGGCCTCCTACGAGCAGTACTTC.

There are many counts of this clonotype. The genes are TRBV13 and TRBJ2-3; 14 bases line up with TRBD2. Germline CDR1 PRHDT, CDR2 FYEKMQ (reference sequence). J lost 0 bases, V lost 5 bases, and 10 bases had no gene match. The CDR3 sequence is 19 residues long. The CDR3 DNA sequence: TGTGCCAGCAGCGCCGGGGGACTAGCGGGAGCCTTTAGCACAGATACGCAGTATTTT. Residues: CASSAGGLAGAFSTDTQYF.

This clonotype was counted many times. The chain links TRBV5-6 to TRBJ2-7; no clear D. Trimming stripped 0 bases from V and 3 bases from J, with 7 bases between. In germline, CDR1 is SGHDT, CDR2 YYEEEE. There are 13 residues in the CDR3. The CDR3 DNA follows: TGTGCCAGCAGCTTGGGACTGGTCTACGAGCAGTACTTC. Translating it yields CASSLGLVYEQYF.

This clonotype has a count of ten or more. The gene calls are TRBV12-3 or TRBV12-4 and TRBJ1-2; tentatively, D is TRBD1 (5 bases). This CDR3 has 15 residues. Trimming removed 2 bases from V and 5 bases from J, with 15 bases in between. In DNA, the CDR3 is TGTGCCAGCAGTTTATCCGCAGGGTTGGCGTATGGCTACACCTTC. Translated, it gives CASSLSAGLAYGYTF.